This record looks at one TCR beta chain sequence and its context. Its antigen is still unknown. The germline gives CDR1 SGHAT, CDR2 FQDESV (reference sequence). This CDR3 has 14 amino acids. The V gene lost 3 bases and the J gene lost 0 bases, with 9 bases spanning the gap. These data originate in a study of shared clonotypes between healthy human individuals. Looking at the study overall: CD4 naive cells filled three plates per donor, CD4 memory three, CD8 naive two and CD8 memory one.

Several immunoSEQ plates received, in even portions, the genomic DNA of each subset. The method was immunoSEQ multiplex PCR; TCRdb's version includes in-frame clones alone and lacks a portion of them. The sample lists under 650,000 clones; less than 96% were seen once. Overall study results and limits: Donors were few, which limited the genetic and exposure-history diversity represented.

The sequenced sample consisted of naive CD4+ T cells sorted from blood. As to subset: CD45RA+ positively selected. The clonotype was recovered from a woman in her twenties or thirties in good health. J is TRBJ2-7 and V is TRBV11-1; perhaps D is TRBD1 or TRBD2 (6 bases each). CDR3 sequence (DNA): TGTGCCAGCAGCTTCGGGGGCCACTCCTACGAGCAGTACTTC. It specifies CASSFGGHSYEQYF.